Listed below are T cell receptor beta chains from one sample, sequenced in a study of CD8 T cells in ankylosing spondylitis. One entry per CDR3 protein, called by TCRdb with MiXCR from the 5' RACE reads. Among approximately 550,000 distinct CDR3 sequences, 10% to 15% were seen once, and the ten largest hold around 7%. Sequenced input: blood, either unsorted or a sorted T cell fraction (not recorded which). The receptors originated from a male donor with ankylosing spondylitis. The CDR3 runs from the conserved cysteine through the conserved F or W. Some rows have no size entry. The others give once, few or many, or a class for an expanded clone.

clone_size	j_call	v_call	cdr3_aa
.	TRBJ1-1	TRBV12-3/TRBV12-4	CASRDRGTIEAFF
few	TRBJ1-2	TRBV6-5	CASSYDRGESGYTF
few	TRBJ2-1	TRBV12-3/TRBV12-4	CASSNSGNKAYNEQFF
few	TRBJ1-3	TRBV3-1	CASSQGLGEPGNTIYF
.	TRBJ2-2	TRBV2	CASGGESDTGELFF
.	TRBJ2-1	TRBV11-2	CASAGEREIHNEQFF
.	TRBJ2-2	TRBV20-1	CSAISGRYTGELFF
many	TRBJ2-3	TRBV29-1	CSVDSGSRDTQYF
few	TRBJ2-3	TRBV9	CASRARGSGATDTQYF
.	TRBJ1-5	TRBV27	CASSLGRQFNQPQHF
few	TRBJ2-2	TRBV9	CASSVVERVATGELFF
few	TRBJ1-5	TRBV7-9	CASSLGLGNNQPQHF
many	TRBJ2-1	TRBV4-2	CASSQDLNEQFF
many	TRBJ2-2	TRBV5-1	CASSLIQRNTGELFF
.	TRBJ2-3	TRBV20-1	CSAAPGTTDTQYF
.	TRBJ1-2	TRBV2	CASSLGHPTNYGYTF
.	TRBJ1-4	TRBV12-3/TRBV12-4	CASSLTPGQGNEKLFF
few	TRBJ1-1	TRBV11-3	CASSANAEAFF
.	TRBJ2-1	TRBV7-9	CASSPSNGGYNEQFF
few	TRBJ1-2	TRBV12-3/TRBV12-4	CASSLPPGQGASGYTF
.	TRBJ2-7	TRBV11-2	CASSQGTSAFYEQYF
few	TRBJ2-5	TRBV7-9	CASSLGSLLIETQYF
.	TRBJ2-1	TRBV27	CASSLRGTSRIEQFF
.	TRBJ2-2	TRBV7-9	CASSLAQGTNTGELFF
few	TRBJ1-2	TRBV12-3/TRBV12-4	CASTTDRFYGYTF
few	TRBJ2-2	TRBV20-1	CSAFRTDPTLNTGELFF
few	TRBJ2-1	TRBV12-3/TRBV12-4	CASSSRGSVGNEQFF
many	TRBJ1-5	TRBV20-1	CSARDPRQGGGNQPQHF
few	TRBJ1-2	TRBV24-1	CATSDLPGNGYTF
.	TRBJ2-5	TRBV7-9	CASTVGQGFGETQYF